Following are 12 T cell receptor beta chains from one sample sequenced in a study of cytotoxic CD8 clonotypes in ibrutinib-treated CLL. The table came from immunoSEQ multiplex PCR; TCRdb's copy has only in-frame clones and leaves some out. The repertoire holds 150,000 or so clones, with approximately 80% as singletons. The starting material was PBMCs, obtained after 12 months of ibrutinib treatment. Source of these receptors: a human donor with chronic lymphocytic leukemia.

The rearrangement uses TRBV6-6 and TRBJ2-1, with 9 bases identical to TRBD2. Losses at the gene ends were 7 bases for V and 3 bases for J; bases not matched to a gene: 7. The CDR3 extends over 15 amino acids. CDR1 and CDR2 from the germline V gene are MNHNY and SVGAGI (reference sequence). CDR3 in amino acids: CASNTLAGIYNEQFF. The CDR3 coding sequence is TGTGCCAGCAACACTCTAGCGGGAATCTACAATGAGCAGTTCTTC.

The sample holds one count of this clone. The J gene is TRBJ2-7, the V gene TRBV20-1; D remains unclear. V was cut by 3 bases and J by 7 bases, with 10 bases left in between. CDR1 is DFQATT and CDR2 is SNEGSKA in the germline V gene (reference sequence). The CDR3 extends over 11 amino acids. The CDR3 reads CSASWVGEQYF. CDR3 DNA: TGCAGTGCTAGTTGGGTGGGTGAGCAGTACTTC.

This clone was seen more than once but under ten times. V usage is TRBV9 and J usage is TRBJ1-2, with TRBD1 as a possible D gene (6 bases). The CDR3 covers 16 residues. Trimming cost V 4 bases and J 7 bases, with 23 bases left between them. Germline V CDR1 and CDR2: SGDLS, YYNGEE. For the CDR3, the DNA is TGTGCCAGCAGCCTAGCCCATGGACAGAGCCCTCGTGGCTACACCTTC. Translated: CASSLAHGQSPRGYTF.

The chain couples TRBV6-1 to TRBJ2-6; 8 bases map to TRBD1. This CDR3 is built from 16 residues. J lost 0 bases, V lost 2 bases, and 0 bases had no gene match. Looked up from germline, CDR1 is MNHNS and CDR2 is SASEGT. Here the CDR3 reads CASSEQGASGANVLTF. As DNA, the CDR3 is TGTGCCAGCAGTGAACAGGGGGCCTCTGGGGCCAACGTCCTGACTTTC.

The CDR3 DNA reads as TGTGCCAGCAGCTTGGGTGGCAGGGCGGACTACACCTTC. This sequence encodes CASSLGGRADYTF. The J gene is TRBJ1-2, the V gene TRBV5-6, with D perhaps TRBD1 (5 bases). Germline V gene lookup returns CDR1 SGHDT and CDR2 YYEEEE. V was shortened by 0 bases and J by 10 bases, with 13 bases between the two germline ends. The CDR3 consists of 13 residues.

This chain joins TRBV2 and TRBJ1-1, with 8 positions matching TRBD1. Trimming removed 4 bases from V and 11 bases from J; junction bases left unmatched: 3. Germline V lookup: CDR1 SNHLY, CDR2 FYNNEI. The length of the CDR3 is 11 residues. The CDR3 DNA sequence: TGTGCCAGCAGTGGGGACAGGCTGGCTTTCTTT. Translation gives CASSGDRLAFF.

The genes are TRBV11-1 and TRBJ2-3, with D possibly being TRBD2 (5 bases). With 0 bases removed from V and 4 bases from J, the gap between germline ends came to 11 bases. The V gene's germline CDR1 is SGHAT and CDR2 FQDESV (reference sequence). The CDR3 sequence is 15 residues long. CDR3 coding DNA: TGTGCCAGCAGCTTAGCTTTCGGAGGACCAGATACGCAGTATTTT. Translating it yields CASSLAFGGPDTQYF.

The chain couples TRBV7-2 to TRBJ2-1; maybe TRBD2 (7 bases). The CDR3 extends over 15 amino acids. CDR1 is SGHTA, CDR2 FQGNSA, per germline. The V and J ends lost 2 bases and 10 bases respectively, with 18 bases between them. CDR3 nucleotide sequence: TGTGCCAGCAGCTTAACCGCGGGGGCTAGCGGAGAGCAGTTCTTC. Its translation: CASSLTAGASGEQFF.

The genes are TRBV29-1 and TRBJ2-2, with D tentatively TRBD1 or TRBD2 (5 bases each). Germline CDR1 reads SQVTM; CDR2 reads ANQGSEA. The V end lost 7 bases, the J end lost 0 bases, and 9 bases lay between the germline ends. The CDR3 contains 13 residues. The CDR3 DNA is TGCAGCGCCCGGGACGCGAACACCGGGGAGCTGTTTTTT. Translating it yields CSARDANTGELFF.

The V call is TRBV30, the J call TRBJ2-2; a weak D match, TRBD1 (6 bases). From germline, CDR1 is GTSNPN and CDR2 SVGIG (reference sequence). The germline V and J ends were trimmed by 0 bases and 5 bases, with 19 bases remaining between them. There are 17 residues in the CDR3. The CDR3 region is CAWSVRSGQILTGELFF. The CDR3 nucleotides read TGTGCCTGGAGTGTACGATCTGGACAGATCCTTACCGGGGAGCTGTTTTTT.

The count of this clone is one. The V call is TRBV28, the J call TRBJ1-5; 8 bases align to TRBD1. This CDR3 comprises 15 residues. Germline CDR1 reads MDHEN; CDR2 reads SYDVKM. Losses at the gene ends were 5 bases for V and 5 bases for J; bases not matched to a gene: 8. CDR3 loop: CASSAQGALDQPQHF. CDR3 sequence (DNA): TGTGCCAGCAGTGCGCAGGGGGCGCTTGATCAGCCCCAGCATTTT. Full variable domain (remainder filled in from reference TRBV28 and TRBJ1-5): DVKVTQSSRYLVKRTGEKVFLECVQDMDHENMFWYRQDPGLGLRLIYFSYDVKMKEKGDIPEGYSVSREKKERFSLILESASTNQTSMYLCASSAQGALDQPQHFGDGTRLSIL.

The chain is built from TRBV5-4 and TRBJ1-4; 8 bases are a match to TRBD1. The germline V gene has CDR1 SGHNT and CDR2 YYREEE (reference sequence). Trimming at V came to 5 bases and at J to 4 bases, leaving 7 bases not matched to a gene. The CDR3 contains 15 residues. CDR3 sequence (DNA): TGTGCCAGCAGGGAAGGGACAGGTCTTAATGAAAAACTGTTTTTT. Translating gives CASREGTGLNEKLFF.